This T cell receptor (beta chain) derives from a study of Graves' ophthalmopathy and Graves' hyperthyroidism. From germline, CDR1 is DFQATT and CDR2 SNEGSKA (reference sequence). The CDR3 loop spans 12 amino acids. V shed 0 bases, J shed 11 bases, and the junction held 5 bases outside the gene matches. This clonotype was seen many times. Using RNA transcripts, the TCR beta CDR3 regions were amplified. Second-round multiplex PCR came after a first-round RT-PCR that employed HTBI primers. TCRdb re-derived calls from the multiplex PCR reads in MiXCR, one entry per CDR3 protein. The table has 200,000 to 250,000 distinct CDR3 sequences, around 30% seen once.

This chain joins TRBV20-1 and TRBJ1-1; 8 bases are a match to TRBD1. Sample: peripheral blood. This clonotype was sampled from a man between 45 and 60 years old with Graves' ophthalmopathy. The CDR3 here is CSARDLDRDAFF. In nucleotides, the CDR3 is TGCAGTGCTAGAGATTTGGACAGGGATGCTTTCTTT.